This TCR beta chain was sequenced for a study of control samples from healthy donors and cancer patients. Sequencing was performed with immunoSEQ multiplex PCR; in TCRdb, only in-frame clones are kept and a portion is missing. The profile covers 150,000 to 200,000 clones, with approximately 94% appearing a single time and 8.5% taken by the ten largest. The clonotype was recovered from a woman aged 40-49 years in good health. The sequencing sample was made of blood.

Here the CDR3 DNA reads TGCGCCAGCAGCCAAGCGGTTACAGGGGGTAAGGACACTGAAGCTTTCTTT. Translated: CASSQAVTGGKDTEAFF. The chain is built from TRBV4-3 and TRBJ1-1; 8 bases fit TRBD1. Germline V CDR1 and CDR2: LGHNA, YSLEER. V dropped 1 base and J dropped 3; count of bases not matched to a gene: 10. CDR3 size: 17 residues.